Below, one T cell receptor beta chain is given with its context. Its antigen is not known. The sample is drawn from a study of T cell responses to AZD1222 COVID-19 vaccine. Clones were read by immunoSEQ multiplex PCR, and TCRdb kept only the in-frame ones, dropping some. Of approximately 190,000 clones in the sample, around 94% were seen once. Notes on the study in general: Donors were mostly white British, more females; clonal diversity possibly underestimated. Baseline testing showed seropositivity in only a handful of AZD1222 recipients. Spike was spanned by vaccine-associated CD4 TCRs, with dominance at 160-218 and 743-854. Sampled repertoires all dated from after the peak T cell response.

The CDR3 runs 13 residues. Germline CDR1 is MNHEY and CDR2 is SMNVEV (reference sequence). The junction had 4 bases not matched to a gene; V was cut back by 5 bases and J by 10 bases. This sequence joins TRBV27 and TRBJ1-6; TRBD1 aligns across 8 bases. The specimen comprised peripheral blood, sampled 28 days after the second dose of the MenACWY control vaccine. The sequence was collected from an adult who received the MenACWY meningococcal vaccine as a control. The CDR3 nucleotides are TGTGCCAGCAGTCCAGGGGGCGGGTCACCCCTCCACTTT. Translated, it gives CASSPGGGSPLHF.